Below, one T cell receptor (beta chain) is given with its context. Its antigen target is currently unknown. Base quality data are lacking; no much larger clone is found one base away. The record originates from a study of cytomegalovirus exposure and HLA in healthy donors (dated by TCRdb to the late 2010s). Study-wide context: An earlier analysis of roughly 570 of the donors reported over 250 Gb of sequence data and roughly 120 million unique TCR beta sequences obtained from 150 million to 200 million T cells. An early release that covered 500 to 800 HLA-typed donors contained approximately 320 gigabases of sequencing data and about 93 million unique TCR sequences. Of the roughly 400 genotyped donors, approximately 82% fell in the genetic ancestry cluster associated with self-reported Caucasian donors. The study aimed to test whether signatures of past pathogen exposure could be identified by cataloging public T cell receptors. The T cell repertoires of some 670 subjects were profiled by immunosequencing and related to cytomegalovirus serostatus. A separate validation cohort of some 130 different subjects was used in addition to the roughly 700-subject first cohort. To predict cytomegalovirus infection status, the study brought together high-throughput TCR immunosequencing, statistical association of individual TCRs with disease status, and machine learning. A later analysis re-analyzed previously published TCR beta repertoires from 666 donors and added high-resolution HLA genotyping to study TCR occurrence patterns. Rather than drawing on any new phenotypic data, the later analysis identified candidate immune exposures from TCR beta sequences and the way those sequences occurred across donors. An earlier analysis of more than 450 of the donors used high-throughput TCR beta sequencing to judge whether each TCR beta V gene segment behaved as functional or pseudogenic. Donor age, sex, ethnicity and CMV serostatus were compiled alongside the repertoire data. Genome-wide SNP genotypes for about 60% of the 666 donors were used in a later genetic analysis, which treated that subset as a discovery cohort. All discovery cohort repertoires had been generated on a single sequencing platform. HLA typing covered class I and class II loci at four-digit resolution. The number of donors typed differed by locus, with 629-630 for A, B, C, DRB1 and DQB1, over 500 for DQA1, some 570 for DPA1, and approximately 470 for DPB1. Four to six DR-DQ haplotypes were handled as single units for association and clustering, since linkage in the cohort was strong. Among a few hundred genotyped donors of the cohort, an average of approximately 250,000 unique TCR beta nucleotide sequences were sequenced per donor, around 20% of them non-productive.

The cohort consisted of 600 or so healthy bone marrow donors. At the time of sampling, all cohort members were nominally healthy, though unrecorded immune exposures were likely present. The donor tested CMV seronegative, placing the donor among the 352 seronegative members of the cohort. Each donor provided a peripheral blood sample, and peripheral blood mononuclear cells were used for TCR beta sequencing. Genomic DNA extraction from the blood cell samples was performed with the Qiagen DNeasy Blood Extraction Kit. Receptors were amplified or captured by the immunoSEQ multiplex PCR assay. A mixture of 60 forward primers for TCR Vbeta segments and 13 reverse primers for TCR Jbeta segments was used in the multiplex PCR. A multiplex PCR assay on genomic DNA amplified the CDR3 region of rearranged TCR beta genes. On the Illumina HiSeq System, the amplified TCR beta libraries were sequenced as 87-base-pair reads. Processing in the source paper ran as follows. In a later analysis, 80 million or so unique TCR beta chains were counted across the 650 to 700 repertoires, and around 10 million of these chains were shared by at least two donors. To remove PCR and sequencing errors, raw reads were error-corrected and collapsed into unique sequences using a nearest-neighbor algorithm that merged closely related sequences. Alignment of CDR3 sequences to IMGT reference sequences was used to assign V, D and J gene segments. For a sequence to be retained, a match of at least six nucleotides was required to both a V gene segment and a J gene segment. Rearrangements were called productive when the CDR3 lacked stop codons and stayed in frame with V and J; all others were non-productive. Following IMGT convention, CDR3 was defined as the stretch from the second conserved V-encoded cysteine up to the conserved J-encoded phenylalanine. The earlier analysis of 500 to 650 of the donors excluded any sequence lacking an unambiguous match to a single V gene segment. In an earlier analysis of about 590 of the donors, a V segment was called functional when productive rearrangements were above 56.7%, and segregating when the standard deviation between donors exceeded 5%. A statistical classification framework was developed to diagnose cytomegalovirus status using the catalog of TCR beta chain sequences. A later analysis assigned V and J genes by comparing TCR nucleotide sequences with IMGT/GENE-DB human TR gene sequences. A later analysis assigned CDR3 sequences and most-parsimonious VDJ recombination scenarios with the TCRdist pipeline. In a later analysis, every TCR beta chain was defined by the combination of its CDR3 amino acid sequence and its V-gene family, and reads without a unique V-gene family were dropped. As a way to deal with suspected cross-contamination and a sequencing artifact, a later analysis dropped more than 500 nucleotide sequences that were highly shared and had low generation probability. A later analysis calculated a clonal expansion index for each public chain from normalized within-repertoire ranks of inferred template counts. A later analysis computed generation probabilities with a VDJ recombination model fitted to out-of-frame rearrangements, and checked the results against IGoR. Hypergeometric tests were used in a later analysis to score TCR-TCR, TCR-HLA and TCR-CMV co-occurrence, with a repertoire-size bias correction applied to the TCR pairs. In a later analysis, false discovery rates were estimated by permuting HLA or CMV assignments 20 times. A later analysis grouped co-occurring TCRs with DBSCAN, adding TCRdist sequence similarity when clustering within HLA-allele-positive subsets. Repertoires with fewer than 30,000 or more than 120,000 public chains, plus five repertoires with anomalous nucleotide sharing, were excluded from co-occurrence clustering. Sourced from immuneACCESS, this table was stored by TCRdb with only in-frame sequences that have V and J called. A share of the clones is absent; for the studies checked, an unresolved V gene accounts for under half, and the remainder has no known explanation. V and J calls and clone size are copied from that table; D and trimming were computed from the DNA. For this sample the table gives approximately 110,000 clones, of which 60% to 80% were detected only once. The biggest ten clones account for roughly 3.2% of the sample.

Paper-wide results and their limitations: Sequencing depth was assumed to be roughly uniform across donors in the presence/absence analyses, though that assumption may not hold. The sequencing pipeline was judged likely to have produced a cluster of highly shared sequence variants as a technical artifact. Linkage disequilibrium might explain the correlated functional status among segregating V segments, but an unknown experimental factor could not be excluded. The study gave a list of 150 to 200 TCR beta chains associated with cytomegalovirus. Because HLA typing was unavailable for some donors at each locus, only the typed subset was used in association tests. For the cohort, immune exposure information was limited to CMV serostatus. A later analysis found that most CMV-associated TCR beta chains appeared HLA-restricted, with HLA associations seemingly driven largely by CMV exposure. A later genetic analysis reported fewer N-insertions in productive TCRs among donors in an Asian-associated ancestry cluster than the roughly 620-donor mean. Only TCR beta chains were sequenced in this cohort, and the absence of alpha or paired-chain data limited detectable features. The classifier was reported to diagnose cytomegalovirus status with high specificity and sensitivity in both the original and validation cohorts. An association between a missense DCLRE1C variant and V-gene and J-gene trimming of TCR beta chains was found in a later genetic analysis and replicated in an independent cohort. The authors suggested that the approach could potentially be generalized to other disease states and immunological phenotypes. A few of the identified cytomegalovirus-associated TCR beta chains were confirmed in vitro to be specific for cytomegalovirus antigens. Most TCR sequences were observed very rarely across donors, whereas some public TCRs were present in many individuals. Assigning TCR associations to individual alleles was difficult when HLA alleles, especially DR and DQ, strongly co-occurred. In a later analysis, around 17,000 TCR beta sequences were associated with specific HLA alleles at a false discovery rate of 0.05. According to a later analysis, TCR association rates differed among HLA loci, with DRB1 alleles showing the most associated TCRs and HLA-C alleles showing the fewest. Broadly in line with IMGT annotations, most TCR beta V segments showed up in productive rearrangements about 87% or about 30% of the time in an earlier analysis of approximately 640 of the donors. A further reported finding was that TCR beta sequences accurately predicted the HLA-A and HLA-B alleles for most subjects in the first cohort. A later analysis reported that several top co-occurrence clusters appeared linked to parvovirus B19, influenza, CMV and Epstein-Barr virus. Because counts were too low, about 17 rarely observed V segments, including chromosome 9 orphons, were excluded from the earlier analysis of 587 of the donors. Compared with equally common non-associated chains, HLA-associated TCR beta chains in a later analysis were more clonally expanded and had lower generation probabilities.

The origin of this receptor is a man younger than 40 in good health and CMV-seronegative. Sample: PBMCs.

CDR3 protein: CASSSSGGGGSYEQYF. The DNA sequence is as follows: TGTGCCAGCAGCTCCTCAGGGGGCGGAGGCTCCTACGAGCAGTACTTC. The sequence links TRBV11-3 to TRBJ2-7, with TRBD1 identical over 8 junction bases. The germline V gene encodes CDR1 SGHNT and CDR2 YENEEA. Including the terminal cysteine and phenylalanine, the CDR3 comprises 16 residues. Kept here is only the CDR3 DNA, which spans 48 bases and is read in frame from base 1. The germline V and J ends show losses of 4 bases and 0 bases respectively, and no gene match explains 8 bases of the junction. The full variable domain, completed from the reference TRBV11-3 and TRBJ2-7 proteins outside the CDR3, reads EAGVVQSPRYKIIEKKQPVAFWCNPISGHNTLYWYLQNLGQGPELLIRYENEEAVDDSQLPKDRFSAERLKGVDSTLKIQPAELGDSAVYLCASSSSGGGGSYEQYFGPGTRLTVT.